These 23 T cell receptor beta chains came from one sample sequenced in a study of Ad26.COV2.S vaccination and SARS-CoV-2 variants. Measured with immunoSEQ multiplex PCR; TCRdb has only the in-frame clones, and not every one. Here the sample spans roughly 92,000 clones, about four fifths being singletons. Sequenced here: peripheral blood, sampled after recovery from COVID-19. Source of these receptors: a human donor who had recovered from COVID-19.

This clone was detected once. This chain joins TRBV7-8 and TRBJ2-4; D not resolved. The CDR3 is 20 residues long. V was pared by 3 bases and J by 0 bases, with 24 bases between. Germline V gene data show CDR1 as SGHVS and CDR2 as FQNEAQ. The CDR3 DNA follows: TGTGCCAGCAGCTTCCGCCCCCAAATCGGCAGGTCCTTAGCCAAAAACATTCAGTACTTC. This translates into CASSFRPQIGRSLAKNIQYF.

The V and J genes are TRBV3-1 (or the pseudogene TRBV3-2) and TRBJ2-2; 9 nucleotides agree with TRBD2. Germline CDR1 is LGHDT and CDR2 is YNNKEL (reference sequence). The trim removed 8 bases at V and 4 bases at J, leaving 5 bases unmatched. The CDR3 length is 14 residues. The CDR3 bases are TGTGCCAGCTGTAGCGGGAGCTGCACCGGGGAGCTGTTTTTT. Its protein is CASCSGSCTGELFF.

The chain has TRBV5-1 and TRBJ2-3; D is tentatively TRBD1 or TRBD2 (5 bases each). Germline V gene sequence: CDR1 SGHRS, CDR2 YFSETQ. V was clipped by 5 bases and J by 8 bases, with 12 bases between them. The CDR3 runs to 12 residues. Here the CDR3 DNA reads TGCGCCAGCAGGTACCCAGGGAGTACGCAGTATTTT. Its translation: CASRYPGSTQYF.

The table lists this clone with a count of one. This sequence joins TRBV28 and TRBJ2-3, with D perhaps TRBD2 (6 bases). The CDR3 sequence is 13 residues long. The V gene lost 6 bases and the J gene lost 4 bases, with 11 bases spanning the gap. Germline V gene lookup returns CDR1 MDHEN and CDR2 SYDVKM. The CDR3 nucleotides read TGTGCCAGCAGAACCACTAGCCCAGATACGCAGTATTTT. This gives the protein CASRTTSPDTQYF.

The chain is built from TRBV18 and TRBJ2-5, with 10 bases fitting TRBD1. Trimming at V came to 4 bases and at J to 5 bases, leaving 10 bases not matched to a gene. The length of the CDR3 is 16 residues. From germline, CDR1 is KGHSH and CDR2 LQKENI. The CDR3 sequence is CASSRTGTGVLETQYF. The CDR3 region has the DNA TGTGCCAGCTCACGAACCGGGACAGGGGTTTTGGAGACCCAGTACTTC. The full variable domain, in which reference TRBV18 and TRBJ2-5 provide the parts outside the CDR3, is NAGVMQNPRHLVRRRGQEARLRCSPMKGHSHVYWYRQLPEEGLKFMVYLQKENIIDESGMPKERFSAEFPKEGPSILRIQQVVRGDSAAYFCASSRTGTGVLETQYFGPGTRLLVL.

V is TRBV19 and J is TRBJ1-5, with D maybe TRBD1 (6 bases). The V end was cut by 5 bases, the J end by 0 bases, with 23 bases between. The CDR3 has 19 residues. Germline CDR1 reads LNHDA; CDR2 reads SQIVND (reference sequence). The CDR3 nucleotides are TGTGCCAGTAGTCTGGAGGGAGGACAGTGGGTCTATAGCAATCAGCCCCAGCATTTT. This translates into CASSLEGGQWVYSNQPQHF.

The chain joins TRBV10-2 to TRBJ2-5; tentative D call: TRBD1 (6 bases). Germline loops: CDR1 WSHSY, CDR2 SAAADI. V lost 0 bases and J 1 base, leaving 15 bases between the germline ends. The CDR3 is made up of 17 amino acids. CDR3: CASSESGNRAFQETQYF. The CDR3 bases are TGCGCCAGCAGTGAGTCCGGCAACAGGGCTTTCCAAGAGACCCAGTACTTC.

CDR3 sequence: CASSSQRADTQYF. The CDR3, as DNA: TGTGCCAGCAGCTCCCAGCGCGCAGATACGCAGTATTTT. The chain is built from TRBV7-2 and TRBJ2-3, with D hard to call. V lost 4 bases and J lost 4, with 9 bases in between. In germline, CDR1 is SGHTA, CDR2 FQGNSA. The CDR3 extends over 13 amino acids.

V gene TRBV4-1 combines with J gene TRBJ1-1; D is undetermined. CDR3 size: 16 residues. Germline CDR1 and CDR2: MGHRA and YSYEKL. Trimming removed 1 base at V and 3 bases at J, with 15 bases between. CDR3 sequence reads: CASSQGLRTGYTEAFF. The CDR3 DNA reads TGCGCCAGCAGCCAAGGCCTCCGAACGGGGTACACTGAAGCTTTCTTT.

This clone appeared once. The V and J genes are TRBV13 and TRBJ1-1, with 10 bases that match TRBD1. This CDR3 is built from 16 residues. V trimming: 2 bases; J trimming: 5 bases; junction bases outside the gene matches: 8. CDR1 and CDR2 (germline): PRHDT, FYEKMQ (reference sequence). The CDR3 nucleotides read TGTGCCAGCAGCTTAACCCAGGGACAGGGGAGAACTGAAGCTTTCTTT. It codes for CASSLTQGQGRTEAFF. Supplemented by reference TRBV13 and TRBJ1-1, the full variable domain reads AAGVIQSPRHLIKEKRETATLKCYPIPRHDTVYWYQQGPGQDPQFLISFYEKMQSDKGSIPDRFSAQQFSDYHSELNMSSLELGDSALYFCASSLTQGQGRTEAFFGQGTRLTVV.

This clone has just one count. This sequence joins TRBV9 and TRBJ2-7, with D perhaps TRBD2 (6 bases). The V gene lost 4 bases and the J gene lost 5 bases, with 16 bases spanning the gap. This CDR3 region has 14 residues. CDR1 is SGDLS, CDR2 YYNGEE, per germline. The CDR3 is CASSLSWGDDEQYF. The DNA of the CDR3 is TGTGCCAGCAGCCTAAGTTGGGGGGATGACGAGCAGTACTTC.

The CDR3 is CASSFGGLGVEQFF. Written as DNA, the CDR3 is TGTGCCAGCAGCTTCGGAGGGCTGGGTGTTGAGCAGTTCTTC. The chain uses TRBV11-2 and TRBJ2-1, with D possibly TRBD2 on 6 matching bases. The V and J ends lost 3 bases and 9 bases respectively, with 15 bases between them. There are 14 residues in the CDR3. Germline CDR1 SGHAT, CDR2 FQNNGV. Looking up the rest from reference TRBV11-2 and TRBJ2-1 gives the full variable domain: EAGVAQSPRYKIIEKRQSVAFWCNPISGHATLYWYQQILGQGPKLLIQFQNNGVVDDSQLPKDRFSAERLKGVDSTLKIQPAKLEDSAVYLCASSFGGLGVEQFFGPGTRLTVL.

The CDR3 reads CASSNDDRNQETQYF. DNA of the CDR3: TGTGCCAGCAGCAACGACGACAGGAACCAAGAGACCCAGTACTTC. The J gene is TRBJ2-5, the V gene TRBV28; the D gene is possibly TRBD1 (6 bases). The CDR3 covers 15 residues. The V and J ends lost 6 bases and 0 bases respectively, with 14 bases between them. Looked up from germline, CDR1 is MDHEN and CDR2 is SYDVKM.

The chain links TRBV28 to TRBJ1-6; perhaps TRBD1 as D (6 bases). The germline V gene has CDR1 MDHEN and CDR2 SYDVKM. V was cut by 6 bases and J by 3 bases, with 12 bases left in between. This CDR3 region has 15 residues. Written as DNA, the CDR3 is TGTGCCAGCAGATACAGACAGGACTATAATTCACCCCTCCACTTT. Amino acids: CASRYRQDYNSPLHF.

This clone turned up a few times. V is TRBV15 and J is TRBJ1-1; D unclear. Trimming stripped 0 bases from V and 4 bases from J, with 9 bases between. This CDR3 spans 14 amino acids. Germline CDR1 and CDR2: LNHNV and YYDKDF (reference sequence). The CDR3: CATSRDLRVTEAFF. The CDR3, as DNA: TGTGCCACCAGCAGAGATTTAAGGGTCACTGAAGCTTTCTTT.

V is TRBV7-9 and J is TRBJ2-5; 12 bases match TRBD2. CDR1 is SEHNR and CDR2 is FQNEAQ in the germline V gene (reference sequence). V gave up 5 bases and J gave up 2 bases; unmatched junction bases: 9. The CDR3 sequence is 17 residues long. DNA of the CDR3: TGTGCCAGCAGCGTCGGGACTAGCGGGCCGGTGCAAGAGACCCAGTACTTC. Its protein product is CASSVGTSGPVQETQYF. Complete variable domain (other parts from reference TRBV7-9 and TRBJ2-5): DTGVSQNPRHKITKRGQNVTFRCDPISEHNRLYWYRQTLGQGPEFLTYFQNEAQLEKSRLLSDRFSAERPKGSFSTLEIQRTEQGDSAMYLCASSVGTSGPVQETQYFGPGTRLLVL.

The rearrangement joins TRBV27 to TRBJ1-2; no clear D gene. Between the trimmed V and J ends, which lost 7 bases and 7 bases, there was a span of 13 bases. The germline V gene has CDR1 MNHEY and CDR2 SMNVEV (reference sequence). The CDR3 loop spans 12 amino acids. The CDR3 coding sequence is TGTGCCAGCACGACTTCGGGATCTGGCTACACCTTC. It encodes CASTTSGSGYTF.

This chain links TRBV6-5 with TRBJ2-7; D is unresolved. Germline-derived CDR1 and CDR2 are MNHEY and SVGAGI. The V end lost 8 bases, the J end lost 0 bases, and 8 bases lay between the germline ends. This CDR3 contains 12 residues. The CDR3 loop reads CASVGLSYEQYF. The CDR3 DNA reads as TGTGCCAGCGTGGGTCTCTCCTACGAGCAGTACTTC.

J is TRBJ2-5 and V is TRBV7-6; weak D call: TRBD2 (6 bases). Per germline, CDR1 SGHVS and CDR2 FNYEAQ. Trimming took 2 bases from V and 5 from J, leaving 9 bases between them. The CDR3 runs 13 residues. Here the CDR3 reads CASSLTSWETQYF. The CDR3 DNA follows: TGTGCCAGCAGCTTAACTAGCTGGGAGACCCAGTACTTC.

This sequence joins TRBV27 and TRBJ1-4, with no clear D. Trimming took 6 bases from V and 7 from J, leaving 18 bases between them. Germline loops: CDR1 MNHEY, CDR2 SMNVEV (reference sequence). The CDR3 contains 15 residues. For the CDR3, the DNA is TGTGCCAGCAGGAGATCAGAGCTTCGAGGTGAAAAACTGTTTTTT. Its protein product is CASRRSELRGEKLFF.

The chain is built from TRBV11-3 and TRBJ2-3, with TRBD1 matching over 8 bases. Trimming cost V 5 bases and J 2 bases; bases outside gene matches: 6. The germline gives CDR1 SGHNT, CDR2 YENEEA. This CDR3 has 15 residues. CDR3 sequence: CASSLRDRPTDTQYF. The CDR3 nucleotides read TGTGCCAGCAGCCTCCGGGACAGGCCCACAGATACGCAGTATTTT.

The chain combines TRBV6-1 with TRBJ1-2, with unresolved D. This CDR3 has 15 residues. V lost 2 bases, J lost 4 bases, and 14 bases lay in between. Germline assignment: CDR1 MNHNS and CDR2 SASEGT. CDR3 region: CASSEFGPLPYGYTF. As DNA, the CDR3 is TGTGCCAGCAGTGAATTTGGCCCCCTACCCTATGGCTACACCTTC.

This clone was seen once. This sequence joins TRBV12-5 and TRBJ2-5; tentatively, D is TRBD2 (6 bases). With 0 bases removed from V and 1 base from J, the gap between germline ends came to 18 bases. From germline, CDR1 is LGHNT and CDR2 FRNRAP. The CDR3 totals 18 residues. For the CDR3, the DNA is TGTGCTAGTGGTTTGGTCCAATCCCACGGGGGTACCCAAGAGACCCAGTACTTC. Protein sequence: CASGLVQSHGGTQETQYF. Based on the CDR3 plus reference TRBV12-5 and TRBJ2-5, the full variable domain is DARVTQTPRHKVTEMGQEVTMRCQPILGHNTVFWYRQTMMQGLELLAYFRNRAPLDDSGMPKDRFSAEMPDATLATLKIQPSEPRDSAVYFCASGLVQSHGGTQETQYFGPGTRLLVL.